This entry lists 2 T cell receptor beta chains sequenced from one sample in a study of vaccination and CD4 T cells after COVID-19. Cultured CD4+ T-cell DNA underwent Oncomine TCR Beta short-read sequencing. MiXCR was run by TCRdb on the PCR reads, yielding one entry per CDR3 protein. The sample lists approximately 4,100 distinct CDR3 sequences, 15% to 20% occurring once. The antigens for these receptors are not known. Stated treatment: approximately 9-day PBMC culture with coronavirus spike peptide pools or control peptides (ViraFEST assay). The sequenced material came from CD4+ T cells from blood, cultured in vitro. These receptor sequences come from a human donor who had recovered from COVID-19.

The genes are TRBV6-1 and TRBJ1-5, with 8 bases that match TRBD1. Losses at the gene ends were 5 bases for V and 6 bases for J; bases not matched to a gene: 12. The CDR3 is 16 amino acids. The germline gives CDR1 MNHNS, CDR2 SASEGT. Here the CDR3 DNA reads TGTGCCAGCAGTACCCAAGGACAGGGAAATGGTCAGCCCCAGCATTTT. This codes for CASSTQGQGNGQPQHF.

This clonotype occurred a few times. The rearrangement joins TRBV2 to TRBJ1-5; TRBD1 aligns across 9 bases. The V gene end was trimmed by 4 bases and the J gene end by 2 bases; junction bases not matched to a gene: 12. The V gene's germline CDR1 is SNHLY and CDR2 FYNNEI. This CDR3 spans 18 amino acids. The CDR3 here is CASSVQPGQGSRNQPQHF. Here the CDR3 DNA reads TGTGCCAGCAGTGTGCAACCGGGACAGGGTTCACGCAATCAGCCCCAGCATTTT. Based on the CDR3 plus reference TRBV2 and TRBJ1-5, the full variable domain is EPEVTQTPSHQVTQMGQEVILRCVPISNHLYFYWYRQILGQKVEFLVSFYNNEISEKSEIFDDQFSVERPDGSNFTLKIRSTKLEDSAMYFCASSVQPGQGSRNQPQHFGDGTRLSIL.